One sample yielded the 22 T cell receptor beta chains listed below, sequenced in a study of cytomegalovirus exposure and HLA in healthy donors. With 60 Vbeta and 13 Jbeta primers, the PCR was carried out. TCRdb's copy holds only in-frame clones and misses some; the assay was immunoSEQ multiplex PCR. This table has about 130,000 clones, around two thirds appearing once. Sequencing was done on a sample of PBMCs. The receptors were sampled from a human donor in good health.

This clone has a handful of counts. The chain joins TRBV14 to TRBJ2-1; D is undetermined. V was shortened by 3 bases and J by 9 bases, with 9 bases between the two germline ends. This CDR3 is 12 amino acids long. The germline CDR1 and CDR2 sequences are SGHDN and FVKESK. Here the CDR3 reads CASSQGSFEQFF. In DNA form, the CDR3 reads TGTGCCAGCAGCCAGGGCAGCTTTGAGCAGTTCTTC.

The chain uses TRBV4-3 and TRBJ2-3; 8 positions agree with TRBD2. The CDR3 covers 16 residues. CDR1 is LGHNA, CDR2 YSLEER, per germline. Trimming took 4 bases from V and 3 from J; bases not matched to a gene: 9. The CDR3 protein is CASSPGLASPTDTQYF. The CDR3 nucleotides read TGCGCCAGCAGCCCCGGACTAGCATCGCCGACAGATACGCAGTATTTT.

The chain employs TRBV5-4 and TRBJ1-1; possibly TRBD1 for D (5 bases). The CDR3 totals 15 residues. CDR1 and CDR2 (germline): SGHNT, YYREEE (reference sequence). Trimming cost V 2 bases and J 4 bases, with 15 bases left between them. Here the CDR3 DNA reads TGTGCCAGCAGCTTACTGGTGAAGGGGCGCACTGAAGCTTTCTTT. Its protein is CASSLLVKGRTEAFF.

The V call is TRBV7-2, the J call TRBJ1-5; D gene uncertain. Trimming left V 4 bases short and J 0 bases short, with 7 bases between. This CDR3 has 14 residues. Germline assignment: CDR1 SGHTA and CDR2 FQGNSA. The CDR3 nucleotides are TGTGCCAGCAGCTCACCAGTTAGCAATCAGCCCCAGCATTTT. This gives the protein CASSSPVSNQPQHF.

This chain joins TRBV4-3 and TRBJ2-7; weak D call: TRBD1 (7 bases). This CDR3 region has 16 residues. Germline values: CDR1 LGHNA, CDR2 YSLEER. With 4 bases removed from V and 2 bases from J, the gap between germline ends came to 18 bases. The CDR3 loop is CASSPMGGQTPYEQYF. The CDR3, as DNA: TGCGCCAGCAGCCCAATGGGGGGACAGACTCCCTACGAGCAGTACTTC.

This chain uses TRBV2 with TRBJ1-2; the D gene is possibly TRBD1 (5 bases). Looked up from germline, CDR1 is SNHLY and CDR2 is FYNNEI. Trimming cost V 8 bases and J 8 bases, with 21 bases left between them. The CDR3 consists of 14 residues. In DNA form, the CDR3 reads TGTGCCAGCGGGCCGGTGGGGCGGGAGTACGGCTACACCTTC. This codes for CASGPVGREYGYTF.

Worth noting for this clone: One end of the junction is discordant with germline, which a read error may explain. This chain uses TRBV23-1 with TRBJ2-2, with D perhaps matching TRBD2 (7 bases). TRBV23-1 is reported as an ORF; its role is uncertain. The CDR3 runs 18 residues. CDR3 nucleotides: TGCGCCAGCAGTCAGCCAACGTTAGGGGGGAGGGAACACCGGGGAGCTGTTTTT. It yields the protein CASSQPTLGGREHRGAVF.

This clone was seen more than once but under ten times. The chain is built from TRBV30 and TRBJ1-1; D gene ambiguous. Germline CDR1 GTSNPN, CDR2 SVGIG (reference sequence). The V gene lost 8 bases and the J gene lost 1 base, with 14 bases spanning the gap. The CDR3 is made up of 13 amino acids. The CDR3 region is CATVGVKNTEAFF. CDR3 nucleotides: TGTGCCACCGTCGGGGTGAAGAACACTGAAGCTTTCTTT.

The V call is TRBV27, the J call TRBJ2-1; possible D gene TRBD1, 6 bases. This CDR3 comprises 17 residues. V was trimmed by 5 bases and J by 3 bases, leaving 20 bases between them. Germline V gives CDR1 MNHEY, CDR2 SMNVEV (reference sequence). Written as DNA, the CDR3 is TGTGCCAGCAGTCAAATCGGACAGCTAAAAGGCTACAATGAGCAGTTCTTC. Translated, it gives CASSQIGQLKGYNEQFF.

J is TRBJ1-2 and V is TRBV7-8; D might be TRBD1 (5 bases). V shed 1 base and J shed 3 bases, with 12 bases lying between them. Germline V lookup: CDR1 SGHVS, CDR2 FQNEAQ. The CDR3 runs to 15 residues. The CDR3 here is CASSLDPGHYYGYTF. CDR3 bases: TGTGCCAGCAGCTTAGACCCAGGACACTACTATGGCTACACCTTC.

The CDR3 region is CSADRGADTQYF. The CDR3 nucleotides are TGCAGCGCTGACAGGGGAGCAGATACGCAGTATTTT. The genes are TRBV29-1 and TRBJ2-3, with 8 bases aligning to TRBD1. Germline CDR1 is SQVTM and CDR2 is ANQGSEA. The CDR3 is 12 amino acids. V was pared by 7 bases and J by 4 bases, with 4 bases of the junction left unmatched.

The CDR3 region is CAISAGLQRETQYF. CDR3 DNA sequence: TGTGCCATCAGCGCGGGACTCCAGAGGGAGACCCAGTACTTC. The V call is TRBV10-3, the J call TRBJ2-5; a weak D match, TRBD2 (6 bases). Germline V gene lookup returns CDR1 ENHRY and CDR2 SYGVKD. There are 14 residues in the CDR3. V lost 6 bases to trimming and J lost 5 bases, with 16 bases between them.

The CDR3 reads CASSLTSGGAVEQFF. The CDR3 bases are TGTGCCAGCAGTCTAACTAGCGGGGGGGCCGTTGAGCAGTTCTTC. The J gene is TRBJ2-1, the V gene TRBV6-6, with 13 bases identical to TRBD2. This CDR3 has 15 residues. The germline V gene encodes CDR1 MNHNY and CDR2 SVGAGI (reference sequence). V was clipped by 5 bases and J by 9 bases; unmatched bases: 7.

This chain links TRBV5-1 with TRBJ2-3; TRBD2 agrees at 14 bases. This CDR3 has 16 amino acids. V shed 7 bases and J 4 bases; nucleotides not matched to a gene: 8. The germline V gene encodes CDR1 SGHRS and CDR2 YFSETQ. The chain's CDR3 is CASRAWTSGGSDTQYF. For the CDR3, the DNA is TGCGCCAGCCGTGCATGGACTAGCGGGGGGTCAGATACGCAGTATTTT.

The chain uses TRBV29-1 and TRBJ1-1; unclear D gene. The V and J ends lost 7 bases and 5 bases respectively, with 11 bases between them. The CDR3 length is 11 residues. Germline CDR1 is SQVTM and CDR2 is ANQGSEA. The CDR3 nucleotides read TGCAGCGCTCGGGAGGTAACTGAAGCTTTCTTT. Translated: CSAREVTEAFF.

This clone has just a few counts. The V call is TRBV7-8, the J call TRBJ2-6; D remains unclear. The germline V and J ends were trimmed by 0 bases and 0 bases, with 12 bases remaining between them. This CDR3 contains 18 residues. In germline, CDR1 is SGHVS, CDR2 FQNEAQ. The CDR3 sequence is CASSLAGDGRSGANVLTF. The CDR3 DNA follows: TGTGCCAGCAGCTTAGCGGGCGACGGCCGCTCTGGGGCCAACGTCCTGACTTTC.

The chain couples TRBV7-7 to TRBJ2-2; 9 bases map to TRBD1. CDR3 length equals 15 residues. The V gene's germline CDR1 is SSHAT and CDR2 FNYEAQ (reference sequence). J gave up 4 bases and V 4 bases, and 4 bases lay outside the gene matches. In nucleotides, the CDR3 is TGTGCCAGCAGCTGGGGGACAGGGCCCACCGGGGAGCTGTTTTTT. Amino acid sequence: CASSWGTGPTGELFF.

This CDR3 is CASSAGTGAGQETQYF. CDR3 sequence (DNA): TGTGCCAGCAGCGCCGGGACAGGGGCAGGGCAAGAGACCCAGTACTTC. This rearrangement joins TRBV11-3 to TRBJ2-5; 10 bases are a match to TRBD1. The V gene end was trimmed by 5 bases and the J gene end by 2 bases; junction bases not matched to a gene: 8. The CDR3 spans 16 residues. In germline, CDR1 is SGHNT, CDR2 YENEEA. Filled out from reference TRBV11-3 and TRBJ2-5, the complete variable domain reads EAGVVQSPRYKIIEKKQPVAFWCNPISGHNTLYWYLQNLGQGPELLIRYENEEAVDDSQLPKDRFSAERLKGVDSTLKIQPAELGDSAVYLCASSAGTGAGQETQYFGPGTRLLVL.

The chain uses TRBV27 and TRBJ2-3; TRBD2 matches 11 bases. The CDR3 covers 15 residues. V was pared by 8 bases and J by 6 bases, with 10 bases of the junction left unmatched. From germline, CDR1 is MNHEY and CDR2 SMNVEV (reference sequence). This CDR3 reads CASGLAGGPLDTQYF. The CDR3 DNA reads TGTGCCAGCGGGTTAGCGGGGGGGCCATTGGATACGCAGTATTTT.

The V gene is TRBV4-3, the J gene TRBJ2-3; TRBD2 might be the D (7 bases). The CDR3 totals 18 residues. CDR1 and CDR2 from the germline V gene are LGHNA and YSLEER. V lost 1 base, J lost 4 bases, and 21 bases lay in between. Here the CDR3 reads CASSQVVRGAVGSDTQYF. The CDR3 region has the DNA TGCGCCAGCAGCCAAGTAGTTCGGGGGGCGGTGGGGTCAGATACGCAGTATTTT.

There are a few counts of this clone. The chain uses TRBV9 and TRBJ1-3; 7 nucleotides agree with TRBD1. In germline, CDR1 is SGDLS, CDR2 YYNGEE. V dropped 3 bases and J dropped 7; count of bases not matched to a gene: 7. The CDR3 totals 14 residues. The chain's CDR3 is CASSGTGQSNTIYF. CDR3 coding DNA: TGTGCCAGCAGCGGGACAGGCCAGAGCAACACCATATATTTT.

The V call is TRBV19, the J call TRBJ2-7; 7 positions match TRBD2. The CDR3 is 14 amino acids. Germline V gene data show CDR1 as LNHDA and CDR2 as SQIVND (reference sequence). The trim removed 5 bases at V and 9 bases at J, leaving 13 bases unmatched. DNA for the CDR3: TGTGCCAGTAGTTCGGGGGGAAAGGCTCTCCTGCAGTACTTC. Translation gives CASSSGGKALLQYF. Full variable domain (missing parts from reference TRBV19 and TRBJ2-7): DGGITQSPKYLFRKEGQNVTLSCEQNLNHDAMYWYRQDPGQGLRLIYYSQIVNDFQKGDIAEGYSVSREKKESFPLTVTSAQKNPTAFYLCASSSGGKALLQYFGPGTRLTVT.